A selection of T cell receptor beta chains follows, all from one sample in a study of T cell repertoires in cytomegalovirus infection. TCRdb fed the reads into MiXCR, producing one record per CDR3 protein. The sample includes more than 250,000 distinct CDR3 sequences, 25% of them seen just once. Antigen specificity for these receptors is unknown. Specimen: cultured PBMCs, collected from culture after CMV antigen stimulation. These receptors all stem from a human donor in good health (CMV status not recorded). Some clones in this sample may be carry-over from other donors' samples. Each CDR3 is given with its conserved first and last residue. Each record gives: clone size, J gene, D gene, V gene, CDR3 DNA, CDR3 protein. D genes are given only for firm matches. Expanded clones are given a class, and other clones once, few, many or no size at all.

>few|TRBJ1-1|.|TRBV29-1
TGCAGCGTTCACAGGTTTATGAACACTGAAGCTTTCTTT
CSVHRFMNTEAFF
>.|TRBJ2-5|TRBD1|TRBV28
TGTGCCAGCAGCCAACGGACAGGAGAGACCCAGTACTTC
CASSQRTGETQYF
>.|TRBJ1-4|.|TRBV28
TGTGCCAGCAGTTCTCCGGGACTGCGACTTGAAAAACTGTTTTTT
CASSSPGLRLEKLFF
>.|TRBJ2-1|TRBD2|TRBV28
TGTGCCAGCAGAACTCGGGAGGACCTCTACAATGAGCAGTTCTTC
CASRTREDLYNEQFF
>many|TRBJ2-1|.|TRBV7-2
TGTGCCAGCAGCCCCCAGAGGGGCCCCTACAATGAGCAGTTCTTC
CASSPQRGPYNEQFF
>.|TRBJ2-1|.|TRBV6-1
TGTGCCAGCAGTGACAGACAGGGAGGGAACAATGAGCAGTTCTTC
CASSDRQGGNNEQFF
>few|TRBJ2-1|.|TRBV6-2/TRBV6-3
TGTGCCAGCAGTTACTCGACTAGTTCGGTTATTTACAATGAGCAGTTCTTC
CASSYSTSSVIYNEQFF
>.|TRBJ2-1|.|TRBV29-1
TGCAGCGTTGAAGGCCCTAGCGTGGGCTCCTACAATGAGCAGTTCTTC
CSVEGPSVGSYNEQFF
>.|TRBJ2-3|TRBD1|TRBV10-3
TGTGCCATCAGTTGGACAGGGGTTCCAGATACGCAGTATTTT
CAISWTGVPDTQYF
>many|TRBJ1-3|.|TRBV7-8
TGTGCCAGCAGCCTTGGCGGAAACAGCGTTCAGAGGGGAAACACCATATATTTT
CASSLGGNSVQRGNTIYF
>.|TRBJ2-5|TRBD2|TRBV9
TGTGCCAGCAGCGCCAAAACTAGCGGATCTCAAGAGACCCAGTACTTC
CASSAKTSGSQETQYF
>many|TRBJ1-6|.|TRBV7-8
TGTGCCAGCAGCTTCGGCCGGGACGGACGTTGGACACCCCTCCACTTT
CASSFGRDGRWTPLHF
>.|TRBJ1-4|.|TRBV19
TGTGCCAGTAGTGTCCGACAGTCAACTAATGAAAAACTGTTTTTT
CASSVRQSTNEKLFF
>few|TRBJ2-5|.|TRBV19
TGTGCCAGTAGTACCGACCAAGAGACCCAGTACTTC
CASSTDQETQYF
>many|TRBJ2-1|TRBD2|TRBV7-2
TGTGCCAGCAGCTTAATGCTAGCGGGAGAAAATGAGCAGTTCTTC
CASSLMLAGENEQFF
>few|TRBJ2-7|TRBD2|TRBV29-1
TGCAGCGTTGGAGGTCTAGCGGGAAACGAGCAGTACTTC
CSVGGLAGNEQYF
>many|TRBJ1-1|.|TRBV7-8
TGTGCCAGCAGCCCAAGAACGAACACTGAAGCTTTCTTT
CASSPRTNTEAFF
>few|TRBJ2-6|.|TRBV19
TGTGCCAGTAGCCTTTGGCGGCTTACCTCTGGGGCCAACGTCCTGACTTTC
CASSLWRLTSGANVLTF
>.|TRBJ2-5|.|TRBV19
TGTGCCAGTAAGGTTAGCTCTCGCCAAGAGACCCAGTACTTC
CASKVSSRQETQYF
>many|TRBJ2-3|.|TRBV7-2
TGTGCCAGCAGCTTAGATCGTGGGGCAGATACGCAGTATTTT
CASSLDRGADTQYF
>.|TRBJ2-1|TRBD2|TRBV5-4
TGTGCCAGCAGCTTACCAGGCGGGAGGTACAATGAGCAGTTCTTC
CASSLPGGRYNEQFF
>many|TRBJ2-1|.|TRBV7-2
TGTGCCAGCAGCCTACAAAGGGGGAATGAGCAGTTCTTC
CASSLQRGNEQFF
>many|TRBJ2-3|.|TRBV7-8
TGTGCCAGCAGTTTGGTAGGGGCCACCCCCACAGATACGCAGTATTTT
CASSLVGATPTDTQYF
>many|TRBJ2-4|TRBD2|TRBV7-2
TGTGCCAGCAGACAAGGGACTAGCGGGAGCTACATTCAGTACTTC
CASRQGTSGSYIQYF
>.|TRBJ2-1|.|TRBV11-2
TGTGCCAGCAGGGACAGTACCACCCTCAATGAGCAGTTCTTC
CASRDSTTLNEQFF